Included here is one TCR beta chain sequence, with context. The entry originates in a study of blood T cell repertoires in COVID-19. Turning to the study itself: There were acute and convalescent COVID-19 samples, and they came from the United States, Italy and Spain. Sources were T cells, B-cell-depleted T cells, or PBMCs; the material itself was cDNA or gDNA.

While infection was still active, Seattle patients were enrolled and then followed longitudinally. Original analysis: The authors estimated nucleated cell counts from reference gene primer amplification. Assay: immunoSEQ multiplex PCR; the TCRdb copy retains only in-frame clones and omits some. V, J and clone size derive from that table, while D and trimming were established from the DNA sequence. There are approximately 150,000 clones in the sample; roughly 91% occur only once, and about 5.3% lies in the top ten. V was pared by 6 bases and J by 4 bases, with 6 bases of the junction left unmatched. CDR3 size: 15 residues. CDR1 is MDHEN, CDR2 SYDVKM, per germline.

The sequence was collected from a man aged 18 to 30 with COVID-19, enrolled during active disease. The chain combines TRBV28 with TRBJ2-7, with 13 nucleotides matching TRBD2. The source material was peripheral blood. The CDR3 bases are TGTGCCAGCAGCACTCGACTAGCGGGAGGTTACGAGCAGTACTTC. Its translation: CASSTRLAGGYEQYF.